This record concerns one T cell receptor beta chain sequence. Its antigen remains unknown. These data come from a study of T-cell reconstitution after alpha-beta-depleted transplantation in children. Germline CDR1 and CDR2: SGHRS and YFSETQ. V was shortened by 2 bases and J by 0 bases, with 6 bases between the two germline ends. This CDR3 contains 14 residues. Unique molecular identifiers were incorporated during preparation of the TCRbeta library. TCRdb re-analysed the PCR reads in MiXCR, keeping a single row per CDR3 protein. The repertoire holds 450,000 to 700,000 distinct CDR3 sequences, with 25% to 30% as singletons. Study results and limitations: Alpha-beta T cells present about two months after transplant were reported to originate from several hundred expanded graft clones. A year had passed since transplant, and T-cell counts and diversity by then came mostly from newly produced T cells.

The chain has TRBV5-1 and TRBJ1-3; D is perhaps TRBD1 (5 bases). This TCR was sampled from a boy in the first two years of life with Wiskott-Aldrich syndrome, due to receive a stem cell transplant. The specimen comprised PBMCs, sampled before TCRalphabeta/CD19-depleted stem cell transplant. CDR3 residues: CASSFQGSGNTIYF. The CDR3 nucleotides read TGCGCCAGCAGCTTCCAGGGCTCTGGAAACACCATATATTTT.